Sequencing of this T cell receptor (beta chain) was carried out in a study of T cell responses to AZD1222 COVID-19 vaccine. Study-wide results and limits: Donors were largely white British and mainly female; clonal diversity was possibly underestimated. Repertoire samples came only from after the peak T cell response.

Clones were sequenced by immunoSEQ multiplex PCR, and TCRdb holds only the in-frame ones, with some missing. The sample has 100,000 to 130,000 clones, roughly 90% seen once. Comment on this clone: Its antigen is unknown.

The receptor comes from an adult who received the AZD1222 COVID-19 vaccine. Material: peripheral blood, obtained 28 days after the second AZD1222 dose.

In DNA, the CDR3 is TGTGCCAGCAGCTTTATTGCGGGCCTAGATACGCAGTATTTT. Protein sequence: CASSFIAGLDTQYF. This chain joins TRBV7-9 and TRBJ2-3, with TRBD2 as a possible D gene (5 bases). The V end lost 3 bases, the J end lost 5 bases, and 12 bases lay between the germline ends. CDR3 length equals 14 residues. The germline V gene encodes CDR1 SEHNR and CDR2 FQNEAQ (reference sequence).